This note documents a single T cell receptor (beta chain) sequence. The antigen remains undetermined. The CDR3 contains 15 residues. Germline CDR1 is SGHNT and CDR2 is YYREEE (reference sequence). V gave up 3 bases and J gave up 2 bases, with 12 bases separating them. Produced via immunoSEQ multiplex PCR; TCRdb's table is partial and in-frame only. This table has 90,000 to 100,000 clones, around 90% appearing once. This sample was taken from a study of T cell responses to AZD1222 COVID-19 vaccine. Study findings and constraints: Unmutated regions of variants are reportedly targeted by nearly half of spike-specific TCRs. Distributed over spike, vaccine-associated CD4 TCRs predominated at 160-218 and 743-854. Repertoires were collected only later (after the peak T cell response had occurred).

The starting material was peripheral blood, obtained on day 0 of AZD1222 vaccination. The chain joins TRBV5-4 to TRBJ1-5; possible D gene TRBD1, 5 bases. This sequence originates from an adult in good health. The chain's CDR3 is CASSSRQGGNQPQHF. The CDR3, as DNA: TGTGCCAGCAGCTCCCGGCAGGGTGGCAATCAGCCCCAGCATTTT.